This T cell receptor beta chain emerged from a study of identical twins. Points from the study as a whole: Researchers reported excess low generation probability among twin-shared out-of-frame alpha sequences. Modeled out-of-frame TCR alpha sharing in monozygotic twins fell below observed levels. Invariant populations such as MAIT and iNKT cells could partly muddle zero-insertion analyses.

The germline V and J ends were trimmed by 6 bases and 7 bases, with 21 bases remaining between them. The V gene's germline CDR1 is SQVTM and CDR2 ANQGSEA. The CDR3 runs 14 residues. On this clonotype: Its antigen is unidentified.

TCRdb reanalysed the 5' RACE reads using MiXCR and keeps one entry per CDR3 protein. There are about 900,000 distinct CDR3 sequences in the sample; around an eighth occur only once, and around 1.5% lies in the top ten. These records were also assigned to another study, of yellow fever vaccine responses in identical twins.

This clonotype was obtained from a woman aged 18-30 years in good health. The chain is built from TRBV29-1 and TRBJ2-5; TRBD2 might be the D (6 bases). Sequencing used PBMCs. CDR3 DNA: TGCAGCGTCGATGGGGAGGTGCCAGGAGGGACCCAGTACTTC. The encoded protein is CSVDGEVPGGTQYF.